This T cell receptor beta chain is drawn from a study of post-analysis software for immune sequencing data. Notes on the study in general: A significant reduction in normalized Chao1 diversity was observed in multiple sclerosis patients versus controls. A handful of TRBV segments were more frequent in patients than controls; TRBV5-6, TRBV5-1 and TRBV20-1 belonged to this group. Samples prepared in the same batch strongly co-clustered by F measure.

Unique molecular identifiers tagged the TCR beta cDNA libraries. TCRdb called the PCR reads again in MiXCR, with one record for every CDR3 protein. The sample holds about 540,000 distinct CDR3 sequences, approximately 34% seen once. This CDR3 has 12 residues. From germline, CDR1 is MNHEY and CDR2 SVGAGI. Deletions cut 6 bases from V and 5 bases from J, with 10 bases between. Concerning this clonotype itself: Its specificity is unknown.

Sequenced input: blood. The chain carries TRBV6-5 and TRBJ1-2, with D possibly TRBD1 on 5 matching bases. The sequence derives from a girl under 18 with multiple sclerosis. The CDR3 is CASRSTAYGYTF. The CDR3 DNA reads as TGTGCCAGCAGATCGACAGCGTATGGCTACACCTTC.